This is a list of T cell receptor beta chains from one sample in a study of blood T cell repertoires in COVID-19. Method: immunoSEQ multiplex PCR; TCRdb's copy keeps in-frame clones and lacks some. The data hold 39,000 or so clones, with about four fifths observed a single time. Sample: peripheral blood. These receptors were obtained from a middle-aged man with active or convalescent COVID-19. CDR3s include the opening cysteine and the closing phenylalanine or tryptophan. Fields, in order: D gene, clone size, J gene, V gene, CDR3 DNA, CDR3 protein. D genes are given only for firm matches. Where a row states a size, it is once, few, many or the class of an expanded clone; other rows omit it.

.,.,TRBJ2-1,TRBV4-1,TGCGCCAGCAGCCAAGATGGGCATATCTACAATGAGCAGTTCTTC,CASSQDGHIYNEQFF
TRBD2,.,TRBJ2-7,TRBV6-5,TGTGCCAGCAGTACTACTAGCGGGAGTTACGAGCAGTACTTC,CASSTTSGSYEQYF
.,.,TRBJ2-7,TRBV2,TGTGCCAGCAAGAGGATGAGTACCGCTGGCGTGAACGAGCAGTACTTC,CASKRMSTAGVNEQYF
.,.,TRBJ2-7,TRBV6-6,TGTGCCAGCAGTTACGGCTCAGGGGGGCCTAGGGGGCAGTACTTC,CASSYGSGGPRGQYF
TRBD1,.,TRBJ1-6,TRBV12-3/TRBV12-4,TGTGCCAGCAGGACAGGGGTCAATTCACCCCTCCACTTT,CASRTGVNSPLHF
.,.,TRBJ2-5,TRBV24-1,TGTGCCACCAGTGATTTCGGGGGGCGCGGAGAGACCCAGTACTTC,CATSDFGGRGETQYF
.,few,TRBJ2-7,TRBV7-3,TGTGCCAGCAGCTTACACCAGGGCAGCTACGAGCAGTACTTC,CASSLHQGSYEQYF
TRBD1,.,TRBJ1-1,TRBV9,TGTGCCAGCAGCGTAGCGGCAGGGGGCATCGCTGAAGCTTTCTTT,CASSVAAGGIAEAFF
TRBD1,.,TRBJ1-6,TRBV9,TGTGCCAGCAGCCCCCGGGACAGCTACAATTCACCCCTCCACTTT,CASSPRDSYNSPLHF
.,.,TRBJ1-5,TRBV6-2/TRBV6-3,TGTGCCAGCAGCTTGGCCTTCGGCAATCAGCCCCAGCATTTT,CASSLAFGNQPQHF
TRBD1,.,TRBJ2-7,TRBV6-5,TGTGCCAGCAGCGAGCAGGGGGCCTCCTACGAGCAGTACTTC,CASSEQGASYEQYF
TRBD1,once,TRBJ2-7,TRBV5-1,TGCGCCAGCAGCTCTTGGACAGGCTCCGAGCAGTACTTC,CASSSWTGSEQYF
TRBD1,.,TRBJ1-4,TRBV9,TGTGCCAGCAGCGCAGGACAGGGGTATAATGAAAAACTGTTTTTT,CASSAGQGYNEKLFF
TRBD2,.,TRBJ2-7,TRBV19,TGTGCCAGTAGTAGGACTAGCGGGGGGGCCTACGAGCAGTACTTC,CASSRTSGGAYEQYF
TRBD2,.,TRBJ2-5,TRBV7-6,TGTGCCAGCAGCCCGGAGGGGACTAGCGGGTTTGGGACCCAGTACTTC,CASSPEGTSGFGTQYF
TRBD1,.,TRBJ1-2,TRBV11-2,TGTGCCAGCAGCTTGGGACAGGCGACCTATGGCTACACCTTC,CASSLGQATYGYTF
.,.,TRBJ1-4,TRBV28,TGTGCCAGCAGTTTCCCCCCCACAGCTGAAAAACTGTTTTTT,CASSFPPTAEKLFF
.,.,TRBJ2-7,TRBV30,TGTGCCTGGAGTGTACGGGTATTCTACGAGCAGTACTTC,CAWSVRVFYEQYF
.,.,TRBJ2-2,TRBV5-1,TGCGCCAGCAGCCTGGTGGGGCAGACGAACACCGGGGAGCTGTTTTTT,CASSLVGQTNTGELFF
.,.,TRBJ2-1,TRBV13,TGTGCCAGCAGCCTCCGGGGGGAGCAGTTCTTC,CASSLRGEQFF
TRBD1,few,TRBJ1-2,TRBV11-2,TGTGCCAGCAGCGACCGGGACAGGCGTAACTATGGCTACACCTTC,CASSDRDRRNYGYTF
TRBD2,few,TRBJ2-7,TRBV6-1,TGTGCCAGCAGTGACCACGACATGACTAGCGGGAGAAGGCTGCGCGAGCAGTACTTC,CASSDHDMTSGRRLREQYF
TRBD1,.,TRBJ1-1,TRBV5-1,TGCGCCAGCAGCTTGGTAGGCAGGGGGCAGAACACTGAAGCTTTCTTT,CASSLVGRGQNTEAFF
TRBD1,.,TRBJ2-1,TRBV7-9,TGTGCCAGCAGCCCAGAGGGGGCCGGTGAGCAGTTCTTC,CASSPEGAGEQFF
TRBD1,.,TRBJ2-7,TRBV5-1,TGCGCCAGCAGCCCTTCCGGGACAGCAAACTACGAGCAGTACTTC,CASSPSGTANYEQYF
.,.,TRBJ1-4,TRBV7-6,TGTGCCAGCAGCCCAATTGACAGAACTATTGCAACTAATGAAAAACTGTTTTTT,CASSPIDRTIATNEKLFF